This T cell receptor (beta chain) comes out of a study of blood T cells in healthy people across ages. Study background: When template switching was applied, about one barcoded beta molecule was captured per two T cells.

Concerning this clonotype: The antigen is undetermined.

CDR3 length: 15 residues. Looked up from germline, CDR1 is MNHEY and CDR2 is SVGAGI. Trimming took 0 bases from V and 4 from J; bases not matched to a gene: 5. It was with a sample-barcoded 5' primer and a J-beta primer mix that a second PCR of roughly 7 to 12 cycles was run. The template-switch adaptor, which had 12 random nucleotides, put a tag on each cDNA molecule. TCRdb reprocessed the 5' RACE reads via MiXCR and lists one record per CDR3 protein. Among approximately 800,000 distinct CDR3 sequences, around 24% were seen once, and the ten largest hold under 3%. Findings and limits, study-wide: TCR beta diversity tracked closely with naive T cell percentage.

This sample also belongs to another study, concerning T cells of mothers and their children.

This clonotype was obtained from a boy aged 5 to 17 in good health. Sequencing input: blood. The chain links TRBV6-5 to TRBJ1-1, with 7 nucleotides matching TRBD1. The CDR3 DNA reads as TGTGCCAGCAGTTACTCGACGGCAGGGGGCACTGAAGCTTTCTTT. This gives the protein CASSYSTAGGTEAFF.